Below, one T cell receptor (beta chain) is given with its context. What it binds is unknown. The CDR3 sequence is 16 residues long. Germline CDR1 is SGHTS and CDR2 is YDEGEE. J gave up 4 bases and V 2 bases, and 5 bases lay outside the gene matches. This record belongs to a study of shared clonotypes between healthy human individuals. Study conclusions and caveats: An expected dependence of interdonor clonotype sharing on sequencing depth was noted. A limitation of the genetic and exposure-history diversity represented arose from few donors. For naive CD4 cells, around 5.1% of clonotypes were shared across a handful of donors.

The protocol was immunoSEQ multiplex PCR, while the TCRdb copy is restricted to in-frame clones and leaves out a portion. This table holds roughly 410,000 clones, about 97% found once. The V and J genes are TRBV5-8 and TRBJ2-1; 11 nucleotides agree with TRBD2. The sequence was collected from a man between 25 and 39 years old in good health. Specimen: memory CD8+ T cells sorted from blood. Subset of the sample: CD45RO+ cells pooled with CCR7-negative TemRA cells. The CDR3 nucleotides are TGTGCCAGCAGCTTTAGGACTAGCGGGCTATACAATGAGCAGTTCTTC. Translating it yields CASSFRTSGLYNEQFF. Based on the CDR3 plus reference TRBV5-8 and TRBJ2-1, the full variable domain is EAGVTQSPTHLIKTRGQQATLRCSPISGHTSVYWYQQALGLGLQFLLWYDEGEERNRGNFPPRFSGRQFPNYSSELNVNALELEDSALYLCASSFRTSGLYNEQFFGPGTRLTVL.